Described below is a single T cell receptor beta chain sequence and its context. The sample belongs to a study of CD8 T cells in Susac syndrome. This CDR3 has 16 residues. CDR1 and CDR2 (germline): SGDLS, YYNGEE. Unmatched junction bases numbered 9, after V lost 3 bases and J lost 4 bases. The authors reverse transcribed about 0.5 to 1 ug RNA with random hexamers. A single record per CDR3 protein comes from TCRdb applying MiXCR to the immunoSEQ multiplex PCR reads. The sample lists over 130,000 distinct CDR3 sequences; approximately 95% were seen once. The specimen was CD4+ T cells from PBMCs. This TCR came from a human donor with multiple sclerosis. This rearrangement joins TRBV9 to TRBJ2-2, with 7 bases fitting TRBD1. The CDR3 loop is CASSETGTAFTGELFF. The CDR3 nucleotides read TGTGCCAGCAGCGAAACCGGGACAGCCTTCACCGGGGAGCTGTTTTTT.